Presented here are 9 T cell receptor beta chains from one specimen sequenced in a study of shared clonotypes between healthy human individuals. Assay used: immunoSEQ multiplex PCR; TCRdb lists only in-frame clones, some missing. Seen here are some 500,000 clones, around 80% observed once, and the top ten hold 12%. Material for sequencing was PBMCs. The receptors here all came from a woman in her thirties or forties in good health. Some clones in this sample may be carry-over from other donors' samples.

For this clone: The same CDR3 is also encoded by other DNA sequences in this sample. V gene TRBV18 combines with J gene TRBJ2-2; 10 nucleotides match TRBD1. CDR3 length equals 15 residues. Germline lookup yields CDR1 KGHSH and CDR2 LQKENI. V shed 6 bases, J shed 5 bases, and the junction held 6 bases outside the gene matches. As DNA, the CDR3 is TGTGCCAGCTCCCCGGGACAGGGGAGTACCGGGGAGCTGTTTTTT. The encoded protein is CASSPGQGSTGELFF.

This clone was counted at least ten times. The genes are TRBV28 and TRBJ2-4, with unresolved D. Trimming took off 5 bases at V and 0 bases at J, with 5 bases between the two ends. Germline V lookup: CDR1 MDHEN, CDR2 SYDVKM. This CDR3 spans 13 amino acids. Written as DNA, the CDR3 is TGTGCCAGCAGTGACATAGCCAAAAACATTCAGTACTTC. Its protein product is CASSDIAKNIQYF.

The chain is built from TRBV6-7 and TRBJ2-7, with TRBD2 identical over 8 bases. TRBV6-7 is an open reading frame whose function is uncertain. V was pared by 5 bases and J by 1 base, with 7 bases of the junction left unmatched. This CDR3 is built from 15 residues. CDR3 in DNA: TGTGCCAGCAGTGGGACTAGGGGGAAATCCTACGAGCAGTACTTC. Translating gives CASSGTRGKSYEQYF.

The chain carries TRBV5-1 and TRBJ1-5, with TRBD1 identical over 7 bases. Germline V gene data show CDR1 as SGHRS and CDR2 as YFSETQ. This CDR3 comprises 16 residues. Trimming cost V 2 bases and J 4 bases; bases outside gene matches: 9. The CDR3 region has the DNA TGCGCCAGCAGCTTTTGGACAGGAAGATGGAATCAGCCCCAGCATTTT. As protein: CASSFWTGRWNQPQHF.

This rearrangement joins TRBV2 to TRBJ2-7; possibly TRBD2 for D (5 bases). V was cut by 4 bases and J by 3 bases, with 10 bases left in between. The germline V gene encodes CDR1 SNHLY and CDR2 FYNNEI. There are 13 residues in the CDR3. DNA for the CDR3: TGTGCCAGCAGTGGGGAGTACGGCTACGAGCAGTACTTC. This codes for CASSGEYGYEQYF.

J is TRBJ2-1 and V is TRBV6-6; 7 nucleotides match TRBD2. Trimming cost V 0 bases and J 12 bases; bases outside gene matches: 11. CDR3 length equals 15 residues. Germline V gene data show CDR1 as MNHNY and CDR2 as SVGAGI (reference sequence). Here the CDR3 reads CASSYSTSPGGGQFF. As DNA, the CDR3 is TGTGCCAGCAGTTACTCGACGTCCCCGGGAGGTGGGCAGTTCTTC.

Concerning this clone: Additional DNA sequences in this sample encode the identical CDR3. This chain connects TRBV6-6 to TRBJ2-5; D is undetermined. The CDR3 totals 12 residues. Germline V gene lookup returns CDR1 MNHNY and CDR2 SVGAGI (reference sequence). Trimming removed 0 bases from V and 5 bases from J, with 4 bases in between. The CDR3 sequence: CASSYSRETQYF. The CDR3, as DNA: TGTGCCAGCAGTTACTCGCGGGAGACCCAGTACTTC.

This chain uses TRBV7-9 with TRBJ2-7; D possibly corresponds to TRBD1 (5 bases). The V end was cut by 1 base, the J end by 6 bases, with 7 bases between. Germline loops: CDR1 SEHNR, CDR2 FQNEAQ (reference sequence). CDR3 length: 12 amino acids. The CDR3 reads CASSLVGAEQYF. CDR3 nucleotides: TGTGCCAGCAGCTTAGTAGGGGCCGAGCAGTACTTC.

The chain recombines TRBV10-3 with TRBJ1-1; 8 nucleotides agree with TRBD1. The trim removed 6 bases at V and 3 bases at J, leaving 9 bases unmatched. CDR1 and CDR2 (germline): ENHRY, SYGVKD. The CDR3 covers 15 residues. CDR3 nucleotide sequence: TGTGCCATCAGCCAAGGACAGGGAGGGTACACTGAAGCTTTCTTT. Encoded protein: CAISQGQGGYTEAFF.